A selection of T cell receptor beta chains follows, all from one sample in a study of blood T cell repertoires in COVID-19. The method was immunoSEQ multiplex PCR; TCRdb's version includes in-frame clones alone and lacks a portion of them. The data show 200,000 to 250,000 clones, nearly 90% seen once. Sequenced input: PBMCs or T cells enriched from blood (not recorded which). All receptors come from a man aged 25-45 years who had recovered from COVID-19. CDR3s include the opening cysteine and the closing phenylalanine or tryptophan. The D gene is left open where the match is weak. Not all rows give a size; the values are once, few, many and, for expanded clones, a class.

CDR3nt: TGTGCCAGCAGCCCTCGGGAGGAGCTGTTTTTT
CDR3aa: CASSPREELFF
abundance: NA
j_gene: TRBJ2-2
d_gene: NA
v_gene: TRBV12-3/TRBV12-4

CDR3nt: TGCGCCAGCAGCTTGGAACAGGTGGCCTACGAGCAGTACTTC
CDR3aa: CASSLEQVAYEQYF
abundance: NA
j_gene: TRBJ2-7
d_gene: NA
v_gene: TRBV5-1

CDR3nt: TGTGCCAGCTCACCAGCGTCGGGAGGGAATGAGCAGTTCTTC
CDR3aa: CASSPASGGNEQFF
abundance: NA
j_gene: TRBJ2-1
d_gene: TRBD2
v_gene: TRBV18

CDR3nt: TGTGCCAGCAGCTTGTCCGCCTACTCTGGGGCCAACGTCCTGACTTTC
CDR3aa: CASSLSAYSGANVLTF
abundance: once
j_gene: TRBJ2-6
d_gene: NA
v_gene: TRBV7-2

CDR3nt: TGTGCCAGCAGCCTGCTCAGCCTCCAGGGGGCGCACACCGGGGAGCTGTTTTTT
CDR3aa: CASSLLSLQGAHTGELFF
abundance: few
j_gene: TRBJ2-2
d_gene: TRBD1
v_gene: TRBV13

CDR3nt: TGTGCCAGCAGGACTAGCAGCTATAACGCGGAGACCCAGTACTTC
CDR3aa: CASRTSSYNAETQYF
abundance: NA
j_gene: TRBJ2-5
d_gene: TRBD2
v_gene: TRBV6-4

CDR3nt: TGTGCCAGCAGTGACGGGGGGGTTGGAAACACCATATATTTT
CDR3aa: CASSDGGVGNTIYF
abundance: NA
j_gene: TRBJ1-3
d_gene: NA
v_gene: TRBV2

CDR3nt: TGTGCCAGCAGTTTCCCGACAGGCGGGGCTTTCTTT
CDR3aa: CASSFPTGGAFF
abundance: once
j_gene: TRBJ1-1
d_gene: NA
v_gene: TRBV12-3/TRBV12-4

CDR3nt: TGTGCCAGCAGTCCCGAAACAGAAGCTTTCTTT
CDR3aa: CASSPETEAFF
abundance: NA
j_gene: TRBJ1-1
d_gene: NA
v_gene: TRBV28

CDR3nt: TGTGCCAGCAGTTTATCGATCCGGTTCTATGGCTACACCTTC
CDR3aa: CASSLSIRFYGYTF
abundance: NA
j_gene: TRBJ1-2
d_gene: NA
v_gene: TRBV27

CDR3nt: TGCGCCAGCAGCGGCCACAGGGGGCGCGTCGGGGAGCTGTTTTTT
CDR3aa: CASSGHRGRVGELFF
abundance: NA
j_gene: TRBJ2-2
d_gene: TRBD1
v_gene: TRBV4-1

CDR3nt: TGTGCCACCAGTGATGCCGGGACAGCTCAAGAGACCCAGTACTTC
CDR3aa: CATSDAGTAQETQYF
abundance: NA
j_gene: TRBJ2-5
d_gene: TRBD1
v_gene: TRBV24-1

CDR3nt: TGTGCCAGCAGTTACGGGGAGCTTTCACCCCTCCACTTT
CDR3aa: CASSYGELSPLHF
abundance: NA
j_gene: TRBJ1-6
d_gene: NA
v_gene: TRBV6-5

CDR3nt: TGTGCCAGCAGTTTTTACAGGGGAGGAGACGCTTTCTTT
CDR3aa: CASSFYRGGDAFF
abundance: NA
j_gene: TRBJ1-1
d_gene: TRBD1
v_gene: TRBV27

CDR3nt: TGTGCCAGCAGCGTTTCTAGCGGGGGGGAAAACACCGGGGAGCTGTTTTTT
CDR3aa: CASSVSSGGENTGELFF
abundance: NA
j_gene: TRBJ2-2
d_gene: TRBD2
v_gene: TRBV9

CDR3nt: TGTGCCAGCAGCCAAAGGAGCGGGGGAGTCAACACAGATACGCAGTATTTT
CDR3aa: CASSQRSGGVNTDTQYF
abundance: NA
j_gene: TRBJ2-3
d_gene: TRBD2
v_gene: TRBV4-2

CDR3nt: TGTGCCAGCAGCCCGAGTGCGGGGGGAGGCCCCCCCTACAATGAGCAGTTCTTC
CDR3aa: CASSPSAGGGPPYNEQFF
abundance: NA
j_gene: TRBJ2-1
d_gene: TRBD2
v_gene: TRBV9

CDR3nt: TGTGCCAGCAGCTTGGGCAGCGGTGAAAAACTGTTTTTT
CDR3aa: CASSLGSGEKLFF
abundance: NA
j_gene: TRBJ1-4
d_gene: NA
v_gene: TRBV7-9

CDR3nt: TGTGCCAGCAGAGCGGGAGGCTGGGAGCAGTACTTC
CDR3aa: CASRAGGWEQYF
abundance: NA
j_gene: TRBJ2-7
d_gene: TRBD2
v_gene: TRBV27

CDR3nt: TGCGCCAGCCGCACTGGACTCGTGCGGTACTTC
CDR3aa: CASRTGLVRYF
abundance: NA
j_gene: TRBJ2-7
d_gene: NA
v_gene: TRBV23-1

CDR3nt: TGCGCCAGCAGCTTGGACGGGACACTCTATGGCTACACCTTC
CDR3aa: CASSLDGTLYGYTF
abundance: few
j_gene: TRBJ1-2
d_gene: NA
v_gene: TRBV5-1

CDR3nt: TGTGCCAGCAGCTCGGTAGCGGGGGGGCTGAATGAGCAGTTCTTC
CDR3aa: CASSSVAGGLNEQFF
abundance: NA
j_gene: TRBJ2-1
d_gene: TRBD2
v_gene: TRBV7-3

CDR3nt: TGTGCCAGCAGCGTAGCCATGCAGGACACCATATATTTT
CDR3aa: CASSVAMQDTIYF
abundance: NA
j_gene: TRBJ1-3
d_gene: NA
v_gene: TRBV9

CDR3nt: TGTGCCACAGCGCGCAATGGACTAGCGGGGAGCACAGATACGCAGTATTTT
CDR3aa: CATARNGLAGSTDTQYF
abundance: NA
j_gene: TRBJ2-3
d_gene: TRBD2
v_gene: TRBV24-1

CDR3nt: TGCGCCAGCAGTCCTACTCGACAGGGCTCTGGAAACACCATATATTTT
CDR3aa: CASSPTRQGSGNTIYF
abundance: NA
j_gene: TRBJ1-3
d_gene: TRBD1
v_gene: TRBV5-1

CDR3nt: TGTGCCAGCAGTCGGGACTTCTCGACCTCCTACGAGCAGTACTTC
CDR3aa: CASSRDFSTSYEQYF
abundance: NA
j_gene: TRBJ2-7
d_gene: NA
v_gene: TRBV6-5

CDR3nt: TGTGCCAGCAGCCCCCCGGTGGGCCCCGGGGAGCTGTTTTTT
CDR3aa: CASSPPVGPGELFF
abundance: NA
j_gene: TRBJ2-2
d_gene: NA
v_gene: TRBV5-5

CDR3nt: TGTGCCAGTAGTACCCCGGGACAGACCTACGAGCAGTACTTC
CDR3aa: CASSTPGQTYEQYF
abundance: NA
j_gene: TRBJ2-7
d_gene: TRBD1
v_gene: TRBV19

CDR3nt: TGTGCCAGCAGTACGACTAGCGTAGATACGCAGTATTTT
CDR3aa: CASSTTSVDTQYF
abundance: NA
j_gene: TRBJ2-3
d_gene: TRBD2
v_gene: TRBV6-6

CDR3nt: TGCGCCAGCAGCTTGTGGTCCAGGGAAGGCAATGAGCAGTTCTTC
CDR3aa: CASSLWSREGNEQFF
abundance: NA
j_gene: TRBJ2-1
d_gene: NA
v_gene: TRBV5-1

CDR3nt: TGTGCCAGCAGTTCCTTAGGGGGGGGGACTGAAAAACTGTTTTTT
CDR3aa: CASSSLGGGTEKLFF
abundance: once
j_gene: TRBJ1-4
d_gene: NA
v_gene: TRBV6-5

CDR3nt: TGTGCCAGCAACCCAGGGGGCGTGTTCTATGGCTACACCTTC
CDR3aa: CASNPGGVFYGYTF
abundance: NA
j_gene: TRBJ1-2
d_gene: TRBD1
v_gene: TRBV9

CDR3nt: TGCGCCAGCAGCCTGTCGACTGACAATGAGCAGTTCTTC
CDR3aa: CASSLSTDNEQFF
abundance: once
j_gene: TRBJ2-1
d_gene: NA
v_gene: TRBV5-1

CDR3nt: TGTGCCAGCAGCCGCACAGGGGAGGGCTACACCTTC
CDR3aa: CASSRTGEGYTF
abundance: NA
j_gene: TRBJ1-2
d_gene: TRBD1
v_gene: TRBV5-5

CDR3nt: TGTGCCTGGACGCGGACACAACTCACCGGGGAGCTGTTTTTT
CDR3aa: CAWTRTQLTGELFF
abundance: NA
j_gene: TRBJ2-2
d_gene: NA
v_gene: TRBV30

CDR3nt: TGTGCCAGCAGCCAAGGGACAGGGGGCTACGAGCAGTACTTC
CDR3aa: CASSQGTGGYEQYF
abundance: NA
j_gene: TRBJ2-7
d_gene: TRBD1
v_gene: TRBV14

CDR3nt: TGTGCCAGCAGTGGTCACCAGGGACTAGCGGGGGTCGAGCAGTACTTC
CDR3aa: CASSGHQGLAGVEQYF
abundance: NA
j_gene: TRBJ2-7
d_gene: TRBD2
v_gene: TRBV6-2/TRBV6-3

CDR3nt: TGTGCCTGGAGTCGGGGGACAGGGGAGAAGGACGAGCAGTACTTC
CDR3aa: CAWSRGTGEKDEQYF
abundance: NA
j_gene: TRBJ2-7
d_gene: TRBD1
v_gene: TRBV30

CDR3nt: TGTGCCAGCAGCTCCGTCGGACTAGCGGGGGGGCGTGTTGGAAACATTCAGTACTTC
CDR3aa: CASSSVGLAGGRVGNIQYF
abundance: once
j_gene: TRBJ2-4
d_gene: TRBD2
v_gene: TRBV11-2

CDR3nt: TGTGCCAGCAGCCCGACGACAGGGATCACCGGGGAGCTGTTTTTT
CDR3aa: CASSPTTGITGELFF
abundance: NA
j_gene: TRBJ2-2
d_gene: TRBD1
v_gene: TRBV7-9

CDR3nt: TGTGCCACCACCCGAGGGATCGACTATGGCTACACCTTC
CDR3aa: CATTRGIDYGYTF
abundance: NA
j_gene: TRBJ1-2
d_gene: NA
v_gene: TRBV15

CDR3nt: TGTGCCATCAGTGAGTCGGAGCGACTACGGGAGACCCAGTACTTC
CDR3aa: CAISESERLRETQYF
abundance: NA
j_gene: TRBJ2-5
d_gene: NA
v_gene: TRBV10-3

CDR3nt: TGTGCCAGTAGTTTGAGGGCGGGCCATACTAACTATGGCTACACCTTC
CDR3aa: CASSLRAGHTNYGYTF
abundance: NA
j_gene: TRBJ1-2
d_gene: NA
v_gene: TRBV19

CDR3nt: TGCGCCAGCAGCACCCAAGGAGGGGCGTACAATGAGCAGTTCTTC
CDR3aa: CASSTQGGAYNEQFF
abundance: NA
j_gene: TRBJ2-1
d_gene: NA
v_gene: TRBV5-1

CDR3nt: TGTGCCAGCAGTTTGCAAGCGGGAATACAAGAGACCCAGTACTTC
CDR3aa: CASSLQAGIQETQYF
abundance: NA
j_gene: TRBJ2-5
d_gene: TRBD2
v_gene: TRBV6-5

CDR3nt: TGTGCCATCAAAAGTACACAGGGGTTTGAAGCTTTCTTT
CDR3aa: CAIKSTQGFEAFF
abundance: NA
j_gene: TRBJ1-1
d_gene: TRBD1
v_gene: TRBV10-3

CDR3nt: TGTGCCTGGAACCAAGATTCAGGGGGATCCTATAATTCACCCCTCCACTTT
CDR3aa: CAWNQDSGGSYNSPLHF
abundance: few
j_gene: TRBJ1-6
d_gene: TRBD1
v_gene: TRBV30

CDR3nt: TGTGCCAGCAGCCCCGGACAGGGGAGGGACGAGCAGTACTTC
CDR3aa: CASSPGQGRDEQYF
abundance: NA
j_gene: TRBJ2-7
d_gene: TRBD1
v_gene: TRBV3-1/TRBV3-2

CDR3nt: TGCGCCAGCAGCTTGGCGTCTAGCGGGGGCACCGCACCCTCCTACGAGCAGTACTTC
CDR3aa: CASSLASSGGTAPSYEQYF
abundance: NA
j_gene: TRBJ2-7
d_gene: TRBD2
v_gene: TRBV5-1

CDR3nt: TGTGCCAGTAGTATAGAGGGGTACTCGGGCCAGGGCGCTTCCTATGGCTACACCTTC
CDR3aa: CASSIEGYSGQGASYGYTF
abundance: NA
j_gene: TRBJ1-2
d_gene: NA
v_gene: TRBV19